This TCR beta chain stems from a study of T cell responses to AZD1222 COVID-19 vaccine. General observations from the study: The donor group comprised mostly white British people and more females; the analysis possibly underestimated clonal diversity. Vaccine-associated CD4 TCRs spanned spike, dominant at 160-218 and 743-854. Seropositivity was recorded at baseline in only 6 or 7 AZD1222 recipients. Reportedly, nearly half the spike-specific TCRs target unmutated variant regions.

Notes on this clone: The antigen remains unidentified.

CDR3 length: 13 residues. Germline assignment: CDR1 SQVTM and CDR2 ANQGSEA. The trim removed 4 bases at V and 9 bases at J, leaving 7 bases unmatched. Sequencing was performed with immunoSEQ multiplex PCR; in TCRdb, only in-frame clones are kept and a portion is missing. The data contain more than 140,000 clones, around 89% of them singletons. The source material was peripheral blood, sampled on day 0 of AZD1222 vaccination. The clonotype was recovered from an adult in good health. The V gene is TRBV29-1, the J gene TRBJ2-1, with 9 bases aligning to TRBD2. This chain's CDR3 is CSVGAGGSREQFF. The CDR3 region has the DNA TGCAGCGTTGGAGCGGGAGGTTCACGTGAGCAGTTCTTC.